Listed below are T cell receptor beta chains from one sample, sequenced in a study of response to subunit inactivated influenza vaccine. TCRdb redid the calling of the RT-PCR reads with MiXCR, one entry per CDR3 protein. The sample contains approximately 500,000 distinct CDR3 sequences, about an eighth of which appear only once. This specimen was PBMCs from blood, taken roughly 46 days after vaccination. Receptors originate from a man in his fifties who received an inactivated influenza vaccine. Each CDR3 is given with its conserved first and last residue. The D gene is left open where the match is weak. Some rows mark clone size as missing; the rest say once, few, many or name a class of expanded clone.

CDR3 DNA	CDR3 protein	V gene	D gene	CDR3 length	J gene	clone size
TGTGCCAGCAGTTTGTGGAGGGATCCAGGGGAGACCCAGTACTTC	CASSLWRDPGETQYF	TRBV28	.	15	TRBJ2-5	few
TGCAGCGCCGGGGGACGGATCACAGATACGCAGTATTTT	CSAGGRITDTQYF	TRBV29-1	.	13	TRBJ2-3	many
TGCAGTGCTAGAGACCCAGTGGTTAGCACCGGGGAGCTGTTTTTT	CSARDPVVSTGELFF	TRBV20-1	.	15	TRBJ2-2	many
TGTGCCAGCAGCGCAGAAATGGGGCGGAACTATGGCTACACCTTC	CASSAEMGRNYGYTF	TRBV9	.	15	TRBJ1-2	few
TGTGCCAGCAGTTCCAGGGAGGGACCCGGAGAGACCCAGTACTTC	CASSSREGPGETQYF	TRBV28	TRBD2	15	TRBJ2-5	few
TGTGCCAGCAGCTTAGTCCGGACAGGTGGTTCACCCCTCCACTTT	CASSLVRTGGSPLHF	TRBV7-6	TRBD1	15	TRBJ1-6	few
TGTGCCAGCAGCTTTGAGAGCTCCTACAATGAGCAGTTCTTC	CASSFESSYNEQFF	TRBV7-9	.	14	TRBJ2-1	few
TGCGCCAGCAGCACCGGACAGAATAATGAGCAGTTCTTC	CASSTGQNNEQFF	TRBV5-1	.	13	TRBJ2-1	few
TGCAGTGCTAGCGCATTGATAGCGGGAGAGGGTCCAGATACGCAGTATTTT	CSASALIAGEGPDTQYF	TRBV20-1	TRBD2	17	TRBJ2-3	.
TGTGCCAGCAGCAAAGTCGGACAGTTAGCCAAAAACATTCAGTACTTC	CASSKVGQLAKNIQYF	TRBV21-1	.	16	TRBJ2-4	few
TGTGCCATCAGCTCTGATGCGTACGAGCAGTACTTC	CAISSDAYEQYF	TRBV7-2	.	12	TRBJ2-7	.
TGTGCCAGCAGCTTGGAAAGGGTACGCAATGAGCAGTTCTTC	CASSLERVRNEQFF	TRBV5-5	.	14	TRBJ2-1	many
TGTGCCAGCAGCGGGGGTTCAGATACGCAGTATTTT	CASSGGSDTQYF	TRBV12-3/TRBV12-4	.	12	TRBJ2-3	.
TGCAGTGCTAGAGATAACGAGCAGTACTTC	CSARDNEQYF	TRBV20-1	.	10	TRBJ2-7	few
TGTGCCAGCAGCGTAGGCGAGGTCAGAAGAACCGGGGAGCTGTTTTTT	CASSVGEVRRTGELFF	TRBV9	.	16	TRBJ2-2	few
TGTGCCAGCAGCCAAGAGGGGACAGGGGGCGGGCGCTACGAGCAGTACTTC	CASSQEGTGGGRYEQYF	TRBV3-1	TRBD1	17	TRBJ2-7	few
TGTGCCAGCAGCCCGGGGGGTGAGTCCTACAATGAGCAGTTCTTC	CASSPGGESYNEQFF	TRBV11-3	TRBD2	15	TRBJ2-1	few